This note documents a single T cell receptor beta chain sequence. This clone turned up a few times. Its antigen is unknown. Base quality data are lacking; no much larger clone is found one base away. This entry is derived from a study of blood T cell repertoires in COVID-19 (dated by TCRdb to the early 2020s). At the level of the whole study: The collaborator samples originated in the United States, Italy and Spain and spanned the acute and convalescent phases of COVID-19. HLA class I and class II types, where available, came from metadata supplied by the sample provider rather than from assay-based typing. A de-identified subject ID, COVID-19 status, age in years and sex were almost always included in the sample metadata. The repertoires were released in a freely available public database meant as a resource for research on the immune response to SARS-CoV-2. Samples came from the ongoing ImmuneRACE study (first 160 participants) plus 1,254 subjects from 6 global collaborators. The material from the prospective study consisted of cDNA or gDNA derived from T cells, B-cell-depleted T cells, or PBMCs. Subjects who had been exposed to COVID-19, were actively infected with it, or had recovered from it provided the deeply sampled blood TCRbeta repertoires that made up the dataset.

Overall results and qualifications from the work: The quantity of clinical and demographic metadata differed by source and by participant and was supplied without curation.

Whole blood was collected in K2EDTA tubes by collaborating institutions according to the institutions' own protocols. Collaborator samples were shipped for TCRbeta analysis as frozen whole blood, isolated PBMCs, or DNA extracted from either sample type. The immunoSEQ Assay, a bias-controlled multiplex PCR, was used to amplify TCRbeta CDR3 regions from genomic DNA. The original methods were these. Within the assay, amplification of reference gene primers was used to estimate how many nucleated cells each sample contained. Sequence reads were collapsed and filtered to measure the absolute abundance of every unique TCRbeta CDR3 rearrangement. For each sample, productive Simpson clonality was calculated as the square root of Simpson's diversity index across productive rearrangements. Here the immuneACCESS table is served through TCRdb, limited to in-frame sequences with V and J called. Missing clones are a known gap in these copies; in checked studies unresolved V genes cover under half, and the rest lacks a known reason. V and J calls and clone size are those listed in that table; D and trimming were worked out from the DNA. This sample lists roughly 53,000 clones; 80% to 85% were detected once. The top ten clones comprise approximately 2.6% of the sample.

What was sequenced was peripheral blood. The TCR originated in a man between 45 and 60 years old with acute or convalescent COVID-19.

For the CDR3, the sequence is CASSQVNSYSYEQYF. Read as DNA, the sequence is TGTGCCAGCAGCCAAGTGAACAGCTACTCCTACGAGCAGTACTTC. The V gene is TRBV4-2 and the J gene is TRBJ2-7; no D gene call is confident. The germline V gene specifies LGHNA as CDR1 and YNFKEQ as CDR2. At the junction V is shortened by 1 base and J by 0 bases, with 10 bases in between. Including the terminal cysteine and phenylalanine, the CDR3 comprises 15 residues. Left in the record is the CDR3 DNA by itself, 45 bases read in frame from the first base.